The rows below give T cell receptor beta chains drawn from one sample of a study of PD-L1 blockade in urothelial cancer. Method: immunoSEQ multiplex PCR; TCRdb's copy keeps in-frame clones and lacks some. The repertoire includes under 50,000 clones, approximately 86% of them detected once, and 24% sits in the top ten. This sample comprised PBMCs, obtained around atezolizumab (anti-PD-L1) treatment. These receptors were taken from a man in his sixties with urothelial cancer. CDR3s include the opening cysteine and the closing phenylalanine or tryptophan. Each record gives: J gene, clone size, D gene, CDR3 length, V gene, CDR3 protein, CDR3 DNA. A D gene is named only where the DNA matches it firmly. A clone size is listed for some rows: how often the clone was seen (once, few, many), or a class if it is expanded.

TRBJ1-3	.	TRBD1	15	TRBV30	CAWSAQGRPGNTIYF	TGTGCCTGGAGTGCACAGGGGCGTCCTGGAAACACCATATATTTT
TRBJ1-2	few	TRBD1	13	TRBV2	CASSVDRGYGYTF	TGTGCCAGCAGTGTGGACAGGGGATATGGCTACACCTTC
TRBJ1-2	.	.	14	TRBV5-6	CASSGTGEGYGYTF	TGTGCCAGCAGCGGGACGGGAGAAGGCTATGGCTACACCTTC
TRBJ2-5	.	.	14	TRBV7-2	CASSLEFLGETQYF	TGTGCCAGCAGCTTAGAGTTTCTCGGGGAGACCCAGTACTTC
TRBJ1-1	.	TRBD1	12	TRBV5-1	CASSLQGAEAFF	TGCGCCAGCAGCTTGCAGGGGGCTGAAGCTTTCTTT
TRBJ1-5	.	TRBD1	14	TRBV15	CATTPDRVGQPQHF	TGTGCCACCACCCCTGACAGGGTTGGTCAGCCCCAGCATTTT
TRBJ1-1	.	.	12	TRBV10-2	CASSSRATEAFF	TGCGCCAGCAGCTCGAGGGCCACTGAAGCTTTCTTT
TRBJ2-1	.	TRBD2	15	TRBV18	CASSPPAGGYNEQFF	TGTGCCAGCTCACCACCAGCGGGGGGCTACAATGAGCAGTTCTTC
TRBJ1-2	few	.	15	TRBV5-5	CASSLDQASNYGYTF	TGTGCCAGCAGCTTGGATCAGGCGTCTAACTATGGCTACACCTTC
TRBJ2-7	.	TRBD1	15	TRBV25-1	CASSEGDRGLYEQYF	TGTGCCAGCAGTGAAGGGGACAGGGGGTTATACGAGCAGTACTTC
TRBJ2-7	.	TRBD1	14	TRBV27	CASSSPDRAYEQYF	TGTGCCAGCAGTTCGCCGGACAGGGCCTACGAGCAGTACTTC
TRBJ1-4	.	TRBD1	13	TRBV7-6	CASSPTGTEKLFF	TGTGCCAGCAGCCCGACAGGGACGGAAAAACTGTTTTTT
TRBJ1-6	.	.	15	TRBV5-4	CASSLGHPTNSPLHF	TGTGCCAGCAGCTTGGGACATCCAACGAATTCACCCCTCCACTTT
TRBJ1-1	.	TRBD1	15	TRBV2	CASSGNRGLGTEAFF	TGTGCCAGCAGTGGGAACAGGGGGCTAGGGACTGAAGCTTTCTTT
TRBJ2-7	few	TRBD1	14	TRBV5-1	CASRAGTGGYEQYF	TGCGCCAGCAGGGCCGGGACAGGGGGCTACGAGCAGTACTTC
TRBJ2-1	few	.	11	TRBV30	CAWSELDEQFF	TGTGCCTGGAGTGAGTTAGATGAGCAGTTCTTC
TRBJ1-2	.	.	14	TRBV5-1	CASSPTQVNYGYTF	TGCGCCAGCAGCCCAACCCAGGTTAACTATGGCTACACCTTC
TRBJ2-1	.	TRBD1	15	TRBV6-1	CASRLTGESYNEQFF	TGTGCCAGCAGACTAACAGGGGAATCGTACAATGAGCAGTTCTTC
TRBJ2-7	once	.	12	TRBV29-1	CSVGGDSGEQYF	TGCAGCGTAGGGGGGGACTCTGGCGAGCAGTACTTC
TRBJ2-6	.	TRBD2	18	TRBV7-2	CASSTPSGGGSGANVLTF	TGTGCCAGCAGCACGCCTAGCGGGGGAGGATCTGGGGCCAACGTCCTGACTTTC
TRBJ2-1	.	TRBD2	16	TRBV10-3	CAISALGLAGDNEQFF	TGTGCCATCAGTGCCCTGGGGCTAGCGGGGGACAATGAGCAGTTCTTC
TRBJ2-7	once	.	15	TRBV7-6	CASSLATGSTYEQYF	TGTGCCAGCAGCTTAGCCACGGGATCTACCTACGAGCAGTACTTC
TRBJ1-4	.	TRBD1	15	TRBV5-6	CASSRSTGGNEKLFF	TGTGCCAGCAGCAGGTCGACAGGGGGGAATGAAAAACTGTTTTTT
TRBJ1-1	few	.	15	TRBV30	CAWSVLSGVNTEAFF	TGTGCCTGGAGTGTACTGTCAGGGGTGAACACTGAAGCTTTCTTT
TRBJ2-1	once	TRBD2	15	TRBV7-9	CASSPAGDSYNEQFF	TGTGCCAGCAGCCCAGCGGGGGACTCCTACAATGAGCAGTTCTTC
TRBJ1-1	once	TRBD1	16	TRBV5-1	CASSLEGTGKNTEAFF	TGCGCCAGCAGCTTGGAAGGGACAGGCAAGAACACTGAAGCTTTCTTT
TRBJ1-2	.	.	15	TRBV5-6	CASSLGLRQDYGYTF	TGTGCCAGCAGCCTCGGACTTAGACAGGACTATGGCTACACCTTC
TRBJ2-7	.	TRBD2	16	TRBV7-9	CASSPAVAGDSYEQYF	TGTGCCAGCAGCCCCGCGGTAGCGGGGGATTCCTACGAGCAGTACTTC
TRBJ1-3	once	TRBD1	15	TRBV6-1	CASRERDRPRNTIYF	TGTGCCAGCAGAGAGAGGGACAGGCCCAGAAACACCATATATTTT
TRBJ2-7	.	.	11	TRBV2	CASSEGSGKYF	TGTGCCAGCAGTGAGGGGTCAGGGAAGTACTTC
TRBJ2-1	.	.	13	TRBV9	CASSVHHYNEQFF	TGTGCCAGCAGCGTTCATCACTACAATGAGCAGTTCTTC
TRBJ1-6	.	.	14	TRBV2	CARMIPGQNSPLHF	TGTGCCAGAATGATCCCGGGACAAAATTCACCCCTCCACTTT
TRBJ1-2	.	TRBD1	17	TRBV16	CASSQWEFQGENYGYTF	TGTGCCAGCAGCCAATGGGAGTTCCAGGGGGAGAACTATGGCTACACCTTC
TRBJ2-7	once	TRBD1	15	TRBV7-2	CASSLAGTGSYEQYF	TGTGCCAGCAGCTTGGCCGGGACAGGGTCCTACGAGCAGTACTTC
TRBJ2-2	.	TRBD1	15	TRBV19	CASRRGGSNTGELFF	TGTGCCAGTCGACGAGGGGGCAGTAACACCGGGGAGCTGTTTTTT
TRBJ1-3	once	.	14	TRBV19	CASSLSFSGNTIYF	TGTGCCAGTAGCCTAAGCTTCTCTGGAAACACCATATATTTT
TRBJ2-7	.	TRBD1	14	TRBV5-1	CASSSSGTGVEQYF	TGCGCCAGCAGCTCCTCCGGGACAGGGGTGGAGCAGTACTTC
TRBJ1-1	.	TRBD1	13	TRBV2	CASSTDRGAEAFF	TGTGCCAGCAGTACAGACAGGGGTGCTGAAGCTTTCTTT
TRBJ1-2	.	.	13	TRBV13	CASSLRSGDGYTF	TGTGCCAGCAGCTTAAGGTCAGGCGATGGCTACACCTTC
TRBJ1-1	.	TRBD1	14	TRBV5-1	CASKGQGVGTEAFF	TGCGCCAGCAAGGGACAGGGGGTTGGGACTGAAGCTTTCTTT
TRBJ2-3	.	.	14	TRBV6-1	CASRIPGSTDTQYF	TGTGCCAGCAGAATTCCGGGATCCACAGATACGCAGTATTTT
TRBJ1-6	.	TRBD1	14	TRBV2	CASSGQGSNSPLHF	TGTGCCAGCAGTGGACAGGGTTCTAATTCACCCCTCCACTTT
TRBJ2-4	.	TRBD1	14	TRBV5-1	CASSPGQGENIQYF	TGCGCCAGCAGCCCCGGACAGGGGGAAAACATTCAGTACTTC
TRBJ2-7	.	TRBD2	16	TRBV15	CATSLEPLAGEIEQYF	TGTGCCACCAGCCTAGAGCCACTAGCGGGAGAAATAGAGCAGTACTTC
TRBJ2-1	.	.	15	TRBV5-4	CASGLGGSSYNEQFF	TGTGCCAGCGGCCTTGGAGGGAGCTCCTACAATGAGCAGTTCTTC
TRBJ2-1	.	TRBD2	15	TRBV9	CASSVSGVSYNEQFF	TGTGCCAGCAGCGTGAGCGGGGTCTCCTACAATGAGCAGTTCTTC
TRBJ2-3	.	TRBD1	16	TRBV19	CASSAPTGGILDTQYF	TGTGCCAGTAGTGCCCCGACAGGGGGCATATTGGATACGCAGTATTTT
TRBJ2-7	.	TRBD1	14	TRBV6-5	CASSYGQGPYEQYF	TGTGCCAGCAGTTACGGACAGGGTCCCTACGAGCAGTACTTC
TRBJ1-1	.	.	13	TRBV2	CASSQGENTEAFF	TGTGCCAGCAGCCAGGGCGAGAACACTGAAGCTTTCTTT
TRBJ2-7	once	.	13	TRBV19	CASSIDSAYEQYF	TGTGCCAGTAGTATCGACAGTGCCTACGAGCAGTACTTC
TRBJ2-3	.	TRBD1	16	TRBV7-9	CASSPGAGGESDTQYF	TGTGCCAGCAGCCCTGGGGCAGGGGGCGAATCAGATACGCAGTATTTT